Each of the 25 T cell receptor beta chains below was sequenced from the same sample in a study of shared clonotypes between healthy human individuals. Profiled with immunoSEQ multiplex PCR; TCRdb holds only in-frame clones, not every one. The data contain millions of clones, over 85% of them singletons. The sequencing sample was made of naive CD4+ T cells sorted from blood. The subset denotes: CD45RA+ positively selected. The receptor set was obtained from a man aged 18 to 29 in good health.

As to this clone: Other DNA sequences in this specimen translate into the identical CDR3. CDR3 sequence reads: CAISESRDTGELFF. CDR3 DNA sequence: TGTGCCATCAGTGAGTCGAGGGACACCGGGGAGCTGTTTTTT. The chain combines TRBV10-3 with TRBJ2-2, with D perhaps matching TRBD2 (5 bases). Germline V gene lookup returns CDR1 ENHRY and CDR2 SYGVKD. Trimming removed 0 bases from V and 3 bases from J, with 5 bases in between. The length of the CDR3 is 14 residues.

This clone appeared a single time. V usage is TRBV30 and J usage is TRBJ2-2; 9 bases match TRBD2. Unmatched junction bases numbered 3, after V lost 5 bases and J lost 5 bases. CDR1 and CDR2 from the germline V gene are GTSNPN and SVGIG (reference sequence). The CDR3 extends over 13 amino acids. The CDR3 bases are TGTGCCTGGTATAGCGGGAGAACCGGGGAGCTGTTTTTT. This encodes CAWYSGRTGELFF. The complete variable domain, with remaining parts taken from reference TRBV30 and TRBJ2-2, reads SQTIHQWPATLVQPVGSPLSLECTVEGTSNPNLYWYRQAAGRGLQLLFYSVGIGQISSEVPQNLSASRPQDRQFILSSKKLLLSDSGFYLCAWYSGRTGELFFGEGSRLTVL.

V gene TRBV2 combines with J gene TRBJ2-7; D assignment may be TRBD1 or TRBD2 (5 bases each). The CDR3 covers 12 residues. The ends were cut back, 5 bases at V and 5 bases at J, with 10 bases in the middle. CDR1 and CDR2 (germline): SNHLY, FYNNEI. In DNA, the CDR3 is TGTGCCAGCAGTTGGGGGAGACACGAGCAGTACTTC. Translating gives CASSWGRHEQYF.

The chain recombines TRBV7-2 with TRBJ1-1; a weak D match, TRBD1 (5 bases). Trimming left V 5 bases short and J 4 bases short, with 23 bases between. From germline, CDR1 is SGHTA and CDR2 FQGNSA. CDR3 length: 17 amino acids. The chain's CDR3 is CASSHWASRVTGTEAFF. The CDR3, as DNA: TGTGCCAGCAGCCATTGGGCGTCCAGGGTCACGGGCACTGAAGCTTTCTTT.

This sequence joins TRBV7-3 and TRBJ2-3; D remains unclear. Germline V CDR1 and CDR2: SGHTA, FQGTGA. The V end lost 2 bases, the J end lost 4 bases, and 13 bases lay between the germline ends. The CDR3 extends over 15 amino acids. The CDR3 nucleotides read TGTGCCAGCAGCTTACAGCCTAGTCCGTCAGATACGCAGTATTTT. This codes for CASSLQPSPSDTQYF.

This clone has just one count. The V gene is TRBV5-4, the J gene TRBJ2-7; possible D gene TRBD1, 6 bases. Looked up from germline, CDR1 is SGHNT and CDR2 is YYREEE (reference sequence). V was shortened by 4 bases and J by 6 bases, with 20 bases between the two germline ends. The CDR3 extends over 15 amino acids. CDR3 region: CASSGTGTLRGEQYF. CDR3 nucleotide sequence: TGTGCCAGCAGCGGAACCGGGACACTCAGGGGCGAGCAGTACTTC.

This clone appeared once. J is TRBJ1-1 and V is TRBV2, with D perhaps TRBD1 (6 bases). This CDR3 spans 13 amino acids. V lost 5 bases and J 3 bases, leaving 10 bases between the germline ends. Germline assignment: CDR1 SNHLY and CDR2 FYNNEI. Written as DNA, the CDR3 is TGTGCCAGCAGTATTTACAGGGACACTGAAGCTTTCTTT. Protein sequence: CASSIYRDTEAFF.

Written as DNA, the CDR3 is TGTGCCATCAGTGGACCGACAGGGGCCCTCTCTGGAAACACCATATATTTT. Its translation is CAISGPTGALSGNTIYF. The rearrangement joins TRBV10-3 to TRBJ1-3; 8 nucleotides match TRBD1. The V gene end was trimmed by 4 bases and the J gene end by 0 bases; junction bases not matched to a gene: 8. The CDR3 length is 17 residues. Germline assignment: CDR1 ENHRY and CDR2 SYGVKD.

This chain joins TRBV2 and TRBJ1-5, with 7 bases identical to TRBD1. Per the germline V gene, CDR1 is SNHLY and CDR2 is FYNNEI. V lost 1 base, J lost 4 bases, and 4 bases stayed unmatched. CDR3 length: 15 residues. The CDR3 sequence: CASSEDRGINQPQHF. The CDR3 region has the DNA TGTGCCAGCAGTGAAGACAGGGGAATAAATCAGCCCCAGCATTTT.

CDR3 loop: CASSLQGQYGYTF. Here the CDR3 DNA reads TGTGCCAGCAGTTTACAGGGGCAGTATGGCTACACCTTC. V is TRBV27 and J is TRBJ1-2, with TRBD1 as a possible D gene (6 bases). The CDR3 runs to 13 residues. Deletions cut 2 bases from V and 5 bases from J, with 9 bases between. In germline, CDR1 is MNHEY, CDR2 SMNVEV (reference sequence).

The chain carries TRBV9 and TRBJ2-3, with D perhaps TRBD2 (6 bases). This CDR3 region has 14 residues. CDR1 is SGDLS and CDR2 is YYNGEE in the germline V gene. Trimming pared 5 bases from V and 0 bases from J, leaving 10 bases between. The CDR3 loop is CASSRGISTDTQYF. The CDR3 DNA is TGTGCCAGCAGTCGCGGGATTAGCACAGATACGCAGTATTTT.

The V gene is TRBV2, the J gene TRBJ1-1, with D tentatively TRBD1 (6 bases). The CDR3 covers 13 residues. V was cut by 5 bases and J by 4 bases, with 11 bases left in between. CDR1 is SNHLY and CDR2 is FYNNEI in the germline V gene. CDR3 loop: CASSNTGITEAFF. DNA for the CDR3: TGTGCCAGCAGTAACACAGGGATCACTGAAGCTTTCTTT.

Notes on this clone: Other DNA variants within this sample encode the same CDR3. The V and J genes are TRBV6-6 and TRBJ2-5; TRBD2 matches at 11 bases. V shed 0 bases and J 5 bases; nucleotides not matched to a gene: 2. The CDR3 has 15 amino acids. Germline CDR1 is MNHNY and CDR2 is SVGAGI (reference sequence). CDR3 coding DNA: TGTGCCAGCAGTTACTCTAGGACTAGCGGGGAGACCCAGTACTTC. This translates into CASSYSRTSGETQYF.

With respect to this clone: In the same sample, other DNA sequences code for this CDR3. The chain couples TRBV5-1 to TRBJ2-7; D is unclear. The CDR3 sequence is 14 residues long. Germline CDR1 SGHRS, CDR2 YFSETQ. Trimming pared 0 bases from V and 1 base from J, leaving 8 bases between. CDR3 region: CASSLGISSYEQYF. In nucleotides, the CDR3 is TGCGCCAGCAGCTTGGGCATATCGTCCTACGAGCAGTACTTC.

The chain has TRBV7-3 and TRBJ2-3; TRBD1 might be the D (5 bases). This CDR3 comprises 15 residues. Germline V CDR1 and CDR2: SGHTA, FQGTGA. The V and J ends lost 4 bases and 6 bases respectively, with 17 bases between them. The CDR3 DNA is TGTGCCAGCAGCTCAAACGGCAGGGTGGAGGATACGCAGTATTTT. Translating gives CASSSNGRVEDTQYF. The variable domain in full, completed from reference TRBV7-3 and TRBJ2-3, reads GAGVSQTPSNKVTEKGKYVELRCDPISGHTALYWYRQSLGQGPEFLIYFQGTGAADDSGLPNDRFFAVRPEGSVSTLKIQRTERGDSAVYLCASSSNGRVEDTQYFGPGTRLTVL.

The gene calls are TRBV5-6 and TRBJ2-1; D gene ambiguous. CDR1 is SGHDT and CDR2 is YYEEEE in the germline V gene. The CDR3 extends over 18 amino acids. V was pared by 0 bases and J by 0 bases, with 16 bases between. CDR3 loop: CASSLAPSSASSYNEQFF. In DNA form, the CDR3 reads TGTGCCAGCAGCTTGGCACCCAGTTCCGCCAGCTCCTACAATGAGCAGTTCTTC.

The CDR3 reads CASETETQYF. In DNA form, the CDR3 reads TGTGCCTCGGAGACAGAGACCCAGTACTTC. This chain uses TRBV30 with TRBJ2-5; D gene unclear. Germline V gene data show CDR1 as GTSNPN and CDR2 as SVGIG (reference sequence). The length of the CDR3 is 10 residues. V gave up 7 bases and J gave up 4 bases, with 7 bases separating them.

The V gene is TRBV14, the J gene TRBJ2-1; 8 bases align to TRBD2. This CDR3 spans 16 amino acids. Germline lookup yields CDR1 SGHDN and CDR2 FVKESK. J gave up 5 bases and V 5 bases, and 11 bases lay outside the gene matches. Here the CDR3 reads CASSDGVAGGDNEQFF. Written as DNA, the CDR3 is TGTGCCAGCAGCGACGGCGTCGCGGGAGGAGACAATGAGCAGTTCTTC. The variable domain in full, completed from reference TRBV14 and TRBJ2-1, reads EAGVTQFPSHSVIEKGQTVTLRCDPISGHDNLYWYRRVMGKEIKFLLHFVKESKQDESGMPNNRFLAERTGGTYSTLKVQPAELEDSGVYFCASSDGVAGGDNEQFFGPGTRLTVL.

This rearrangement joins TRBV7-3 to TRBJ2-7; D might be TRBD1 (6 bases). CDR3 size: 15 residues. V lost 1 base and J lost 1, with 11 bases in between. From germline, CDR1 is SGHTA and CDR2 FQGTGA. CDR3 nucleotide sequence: TGTGCCAGCAGCTTAATGGCCGGGACATCCTACGAGCAGTACTTC. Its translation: CASSLMAGTSYEQYF.

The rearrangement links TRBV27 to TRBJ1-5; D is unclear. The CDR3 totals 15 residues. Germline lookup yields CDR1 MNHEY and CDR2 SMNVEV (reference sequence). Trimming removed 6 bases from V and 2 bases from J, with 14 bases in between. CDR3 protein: CASRITVVGNQPQHF. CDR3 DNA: TGTGCCAGCAGAATTACAGTAGTCGGCAATCAGCCCCAGCATTTT.

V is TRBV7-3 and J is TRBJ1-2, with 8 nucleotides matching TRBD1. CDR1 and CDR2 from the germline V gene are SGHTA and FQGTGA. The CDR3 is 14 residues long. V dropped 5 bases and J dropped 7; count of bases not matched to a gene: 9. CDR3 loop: CASSPEGQGGGYTF. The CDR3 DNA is TGTGCCAGCAGCCCCGAAGGACAGGGTGGTGGCTACACCTTC.

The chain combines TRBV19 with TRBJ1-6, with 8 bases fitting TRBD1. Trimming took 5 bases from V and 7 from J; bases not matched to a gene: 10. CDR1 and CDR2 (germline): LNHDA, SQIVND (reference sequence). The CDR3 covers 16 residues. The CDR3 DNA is TGTGCCAGTAGTCCCGCAGGGGGCATAGGGAATTCACCCCTCCACTTT. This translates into CASSPAGGIGNSPLHF.

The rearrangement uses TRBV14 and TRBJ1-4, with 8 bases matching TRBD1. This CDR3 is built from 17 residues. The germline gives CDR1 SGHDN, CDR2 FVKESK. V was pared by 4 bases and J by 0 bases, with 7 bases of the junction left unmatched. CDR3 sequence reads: CASSRTTGVATNEKLFF. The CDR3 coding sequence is TGTGCCAGCAGCCGGACGACAGGGGTTGCAACTAATGAAAAACTGTTTTTT.

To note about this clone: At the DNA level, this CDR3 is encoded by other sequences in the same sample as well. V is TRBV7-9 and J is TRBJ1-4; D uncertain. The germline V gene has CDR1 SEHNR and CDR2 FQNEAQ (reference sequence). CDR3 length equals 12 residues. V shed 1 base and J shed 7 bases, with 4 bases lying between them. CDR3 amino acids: CASSLGLEKLFF. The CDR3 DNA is TGTGCCAGCAGCTTAGGGCTTGAAAAACTGTTTTTT.

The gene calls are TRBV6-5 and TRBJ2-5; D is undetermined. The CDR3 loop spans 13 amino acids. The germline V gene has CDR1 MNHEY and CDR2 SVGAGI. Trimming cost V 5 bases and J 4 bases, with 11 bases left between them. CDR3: CASSSVILETQYF. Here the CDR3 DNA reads TGTGCCAGCAGTAGCGTTATTCTAGAGACCCAGTACTTC.